Shown below are 3 T cell receptor beta chains from a single sample sequenced in a study of blood T cell repertoires in COVID-19. The assay was immunoSEQ multiplex PCR, and TCRdb's table has in-frame clones only and misses some. The sample has more than 60,000 clones, approximately 79% seen once. The sample taken for sequencing was peripheral blood. Receptors originate from a human donor with acute or convalescent COVID-19. The donor label of this sample is uncertain.

This clone has only a few counts. The chain links TRBV5-1 to TRBJ1-2, with D unresolved. V was clipped by 1 base and J by 6 bases, with 7 bases between them. The CDR3 runs to 12 residues. Germline V lookup: CDR1 SGHRS, CDR2 YFSETQ. The CDR3 region is CASSLRRDGYTF. The CDR3 DNA sequence: TGCGCCAGCAGCTTGCGGCGGGATGGCTACACCTTC.

CDR3 loop: CASSEVNRAIEKLFF. The CDR3 nucleotides read TGTGCCAGCAGTGAAGTTAACAGGGCAATCGAAAAACTGTTTTTT. This chain uses TRBV2 with TRBJ1-4; D might be TRBD1 (6 bases). From germline, CDR1 is SNHLY and CDR2 FYNNEI. The CDR3 sequence is 15 residues long. Between the trimmed V and J ends, which lost 1 base and 8 bases, there was a span of 14 bases.

V usage is TRBV25-1 and J usage is TRBJ1-2; 7 bases agree with TRBD1. This CDR3 contains 15 residues. Germline CDR1 and CDR2: MGHDK and SYGVNS. J lost 3 bases, V lost 5 bases, and 9 bases had no gene match. The CDR3 loop is CASSYQGTEHYGYTF. The DNA for the CDR3 is TGTGCCAGCAGTTATCAGGGGACAGAACACTATGGCTACACCTTC.